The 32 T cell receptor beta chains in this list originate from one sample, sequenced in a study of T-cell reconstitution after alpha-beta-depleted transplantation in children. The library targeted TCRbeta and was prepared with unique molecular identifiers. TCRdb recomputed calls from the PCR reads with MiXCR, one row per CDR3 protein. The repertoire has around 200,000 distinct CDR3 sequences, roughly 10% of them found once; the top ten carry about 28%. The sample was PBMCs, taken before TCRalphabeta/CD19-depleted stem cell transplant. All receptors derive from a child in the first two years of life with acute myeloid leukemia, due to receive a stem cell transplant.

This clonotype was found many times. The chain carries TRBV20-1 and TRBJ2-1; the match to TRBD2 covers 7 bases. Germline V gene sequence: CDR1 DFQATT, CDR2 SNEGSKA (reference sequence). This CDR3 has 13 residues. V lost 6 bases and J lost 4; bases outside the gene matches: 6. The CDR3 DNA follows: TGCAGTGCCGGACTAGTTTCTTACAATGAGCAGTTCTTC. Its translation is CSAGLVSYNEQFF.

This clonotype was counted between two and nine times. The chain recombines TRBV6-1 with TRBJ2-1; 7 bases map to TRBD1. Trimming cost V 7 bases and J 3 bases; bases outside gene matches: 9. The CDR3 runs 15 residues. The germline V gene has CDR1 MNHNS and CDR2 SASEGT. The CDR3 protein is CASTRQGIFYNEQFF. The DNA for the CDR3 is TGTGCCAGCACTAGACAGGGTATTTTCTACAATGAGCAGTTCTTC.

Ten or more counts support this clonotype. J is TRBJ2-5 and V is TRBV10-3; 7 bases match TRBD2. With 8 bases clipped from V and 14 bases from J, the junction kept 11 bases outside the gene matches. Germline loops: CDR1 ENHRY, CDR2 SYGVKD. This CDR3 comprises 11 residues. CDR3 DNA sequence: TGTGCCATCGCTAAGGCGGGGGACCTATACTTC. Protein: CAIAKAGDLYF.

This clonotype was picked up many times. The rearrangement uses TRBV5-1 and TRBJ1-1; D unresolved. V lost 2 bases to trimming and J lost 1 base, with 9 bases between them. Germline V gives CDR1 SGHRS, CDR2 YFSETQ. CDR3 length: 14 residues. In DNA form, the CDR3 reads TGCGCCAGCAGCTTCCTTCCTGAGAACACTGAAGCTTTCTTT. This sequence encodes CASSFLPENTEAFF.

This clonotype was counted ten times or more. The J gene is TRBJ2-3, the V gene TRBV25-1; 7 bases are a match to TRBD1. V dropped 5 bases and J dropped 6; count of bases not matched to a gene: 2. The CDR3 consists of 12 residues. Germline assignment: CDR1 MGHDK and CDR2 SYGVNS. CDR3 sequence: CASSRGRDTQYF. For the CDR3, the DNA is TGTGCCAGCAGTAGGGGGCGCGATACGCAGTATTTT. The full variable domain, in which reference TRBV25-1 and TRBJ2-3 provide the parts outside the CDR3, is EADIYQTPRYLVIGTGKKITLECSQTMGHDKMYWYQQDPGMELHLIHYSYGVNSTEKGDLSSESTVSRIRTEHFPLTLESARPSHTSQYLCASSRGRDTQYFGPGTRLTVL.

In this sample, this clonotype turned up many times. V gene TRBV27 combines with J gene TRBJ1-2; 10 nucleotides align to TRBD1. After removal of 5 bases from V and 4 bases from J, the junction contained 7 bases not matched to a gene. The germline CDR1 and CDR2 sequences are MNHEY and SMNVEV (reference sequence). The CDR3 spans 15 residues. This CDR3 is CASSPPGQGLYGYTF. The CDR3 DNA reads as TGTGCCAGCAGTCCACCGGGACAGGGGCTCTATGGCTACACCTTC.

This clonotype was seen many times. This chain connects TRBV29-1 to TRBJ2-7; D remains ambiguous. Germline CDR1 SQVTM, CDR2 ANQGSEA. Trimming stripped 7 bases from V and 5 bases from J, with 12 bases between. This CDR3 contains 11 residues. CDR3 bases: TGCAGCGCTCTGCGGTCCCACGAGCAGTACTTC. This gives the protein CSALRSHEQYF.

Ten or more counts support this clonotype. CDR3 residues: CASRTGGLGEQFF. The CDR3 DNA follows: TGCGCCAGCAGGACAGGGGGCTTGGGTGAGCAGTTCTTC. The rearrangement uses TRBV5-1 and TRBJ2-1; TRBD1 agrees at 10 bases. This CDR3 region has 13 residues. Germline-derived CDR1 and CDR2 are SGHRS and YFSETQ. V lost 5 bases, J lost 9 bases, and 5 bases stayed unmatched.

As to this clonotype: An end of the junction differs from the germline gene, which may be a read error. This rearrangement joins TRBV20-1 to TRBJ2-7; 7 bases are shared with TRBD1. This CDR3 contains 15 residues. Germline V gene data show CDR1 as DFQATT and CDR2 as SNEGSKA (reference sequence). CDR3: CSALDRALAADEQYF. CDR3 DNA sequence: TGCAGTGCCCTTGACAGGGCATTAGCCGCCGACGAACAGTACTTC.

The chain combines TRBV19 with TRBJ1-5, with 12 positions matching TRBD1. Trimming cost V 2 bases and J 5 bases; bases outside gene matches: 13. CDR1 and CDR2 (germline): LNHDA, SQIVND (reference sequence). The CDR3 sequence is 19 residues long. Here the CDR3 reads CASSISAFAGTGGDQPQHF. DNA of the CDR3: TGTGCCAGTAGTATATCGGCTTTTGCCGGGACAGGGGGCGATCAGCCCCAGCATTTT.

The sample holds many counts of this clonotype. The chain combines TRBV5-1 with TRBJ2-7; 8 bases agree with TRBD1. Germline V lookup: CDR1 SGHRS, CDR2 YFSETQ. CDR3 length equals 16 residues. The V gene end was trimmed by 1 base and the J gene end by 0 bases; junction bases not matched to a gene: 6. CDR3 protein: CASSLYSGQDSYEQYF. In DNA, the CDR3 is TGCGCCAGCAGCTTGTATTCGGGACAGGACTCCTACGAGCAGTACTTC.

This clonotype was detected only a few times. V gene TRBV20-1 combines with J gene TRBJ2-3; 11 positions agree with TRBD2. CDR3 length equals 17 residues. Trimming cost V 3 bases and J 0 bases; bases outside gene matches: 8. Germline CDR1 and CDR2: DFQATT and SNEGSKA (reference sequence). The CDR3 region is CSARWASGRRSTDTQYF. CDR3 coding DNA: TGCAGTGCTAGGTGGGCTAGCGGGAGGCGGAGCACAGATACGCAGTATTTT.

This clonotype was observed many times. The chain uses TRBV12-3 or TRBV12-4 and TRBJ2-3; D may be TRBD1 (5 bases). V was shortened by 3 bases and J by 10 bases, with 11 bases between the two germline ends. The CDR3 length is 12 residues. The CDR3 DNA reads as TGTGCCAGCAGTTTCTTCAGGGTCGCGCAGTATTTT. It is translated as CASSFFRVAQYF.

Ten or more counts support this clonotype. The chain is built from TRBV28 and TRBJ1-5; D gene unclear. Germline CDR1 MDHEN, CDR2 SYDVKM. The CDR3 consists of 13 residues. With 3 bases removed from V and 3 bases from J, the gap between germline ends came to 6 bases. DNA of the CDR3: TGTGCCAGCAGTTTGAGAGACAATCAGCCCCAGCATTTT. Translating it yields CASSLRDNQPQHF.

The CDR3 DNA follows: TGCAGTGGGGGCGGGACTCCGGGCCGCTCCTACGAGCAGTACTTC. The encoded protein is CSGGGTPGRSYEQYF. The V and J genes are TRBV20-1 and TRBJ2-7; tentatively, D is TRBD2 (6 bases). Per the germline V gene, CDR1 is DFQATT and CDR2 is SNEGSKA (reference sequence). This CDR3 region has 15 residues. V dropped 7 bases and J dropped 0 bases, with 19 bases sitting between them.

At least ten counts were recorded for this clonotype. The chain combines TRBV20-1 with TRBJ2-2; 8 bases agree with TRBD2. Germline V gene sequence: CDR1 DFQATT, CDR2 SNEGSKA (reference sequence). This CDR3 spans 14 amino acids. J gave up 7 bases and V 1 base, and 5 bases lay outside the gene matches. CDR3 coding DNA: TGCAGTGCTAGAGGGACGGGAGGGGACGGGGAGCTGTTTTTT. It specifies CSARGTGGDGELFF.

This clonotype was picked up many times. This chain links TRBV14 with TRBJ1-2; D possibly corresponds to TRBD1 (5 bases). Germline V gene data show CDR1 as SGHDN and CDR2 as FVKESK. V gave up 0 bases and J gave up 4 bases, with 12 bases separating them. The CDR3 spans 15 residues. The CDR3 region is CASSQEPTGFYGYTF. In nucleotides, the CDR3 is TGTGCCAGCAGCCAAGAGCCCACAGGATTCTATGGCTACACCTTC.

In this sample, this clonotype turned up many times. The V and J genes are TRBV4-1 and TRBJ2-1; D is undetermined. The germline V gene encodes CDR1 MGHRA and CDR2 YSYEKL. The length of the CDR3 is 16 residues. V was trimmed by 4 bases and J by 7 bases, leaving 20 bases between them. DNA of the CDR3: TGCGCCAGCAGCCCTAACATAGATACAGCAATTAATGAGCAGTTCTTC. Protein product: CASSPNIDTAINEQFF.

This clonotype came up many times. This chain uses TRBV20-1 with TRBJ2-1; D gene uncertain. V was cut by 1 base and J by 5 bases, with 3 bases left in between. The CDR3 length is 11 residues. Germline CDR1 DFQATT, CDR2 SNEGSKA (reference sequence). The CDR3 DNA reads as TGCAGTGCTAGAGCTAACAATGAGCAGTTCTTC. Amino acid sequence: CSARANNEQFF.

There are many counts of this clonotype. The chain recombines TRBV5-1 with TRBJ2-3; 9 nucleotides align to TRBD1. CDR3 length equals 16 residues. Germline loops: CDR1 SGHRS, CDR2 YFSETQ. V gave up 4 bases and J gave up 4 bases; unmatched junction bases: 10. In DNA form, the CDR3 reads TGCGCCAGCAGCCTTCGGACAGGGGAATTGTCAGATACGCAGTATTTT. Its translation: CASSLRTGELSDTQYF.

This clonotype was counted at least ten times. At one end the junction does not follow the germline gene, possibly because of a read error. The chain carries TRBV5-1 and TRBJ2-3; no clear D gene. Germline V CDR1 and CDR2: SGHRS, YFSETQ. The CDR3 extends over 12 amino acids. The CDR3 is CASSLRADTQYF. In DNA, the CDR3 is TGTGCCAGCAGCCTCCGGGCCGATACGCAGTATTTT.

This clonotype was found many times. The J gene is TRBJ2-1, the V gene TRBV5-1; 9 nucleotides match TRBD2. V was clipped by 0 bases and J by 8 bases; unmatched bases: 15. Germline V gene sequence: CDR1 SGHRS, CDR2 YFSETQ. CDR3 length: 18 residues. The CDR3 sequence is CASSLGGTSRLPSHEQFF. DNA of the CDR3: TGCGCCAGCAGCTTGGGAGGGACTAGCCGACTTCCTAGTCATGAGCAGTTCTTC.

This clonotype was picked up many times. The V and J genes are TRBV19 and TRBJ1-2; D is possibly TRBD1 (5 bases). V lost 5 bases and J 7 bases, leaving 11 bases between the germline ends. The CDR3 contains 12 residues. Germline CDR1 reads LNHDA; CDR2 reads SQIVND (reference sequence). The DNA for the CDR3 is TGTGCCAGTAGTGCAGGGACGACTGGCTACACCTTC. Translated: CASSAGTTGYTF.

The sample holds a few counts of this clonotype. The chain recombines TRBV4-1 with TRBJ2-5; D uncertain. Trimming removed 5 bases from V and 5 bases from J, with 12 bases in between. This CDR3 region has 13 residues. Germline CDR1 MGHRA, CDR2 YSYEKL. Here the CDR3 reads CASSVDPRETQYF. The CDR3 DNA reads TGCGCCAGCAGCGTAGACCCCCGGGAGACCCAGTACTTC.

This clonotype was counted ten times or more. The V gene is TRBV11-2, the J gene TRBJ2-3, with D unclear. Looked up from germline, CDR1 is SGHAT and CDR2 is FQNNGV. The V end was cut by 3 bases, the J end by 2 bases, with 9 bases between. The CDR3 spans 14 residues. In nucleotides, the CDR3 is TGTGCCAGCAGCTTCGATTTCCCCACAGATACGCAGTATTTT. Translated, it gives CASSFDFPTDTQYF.

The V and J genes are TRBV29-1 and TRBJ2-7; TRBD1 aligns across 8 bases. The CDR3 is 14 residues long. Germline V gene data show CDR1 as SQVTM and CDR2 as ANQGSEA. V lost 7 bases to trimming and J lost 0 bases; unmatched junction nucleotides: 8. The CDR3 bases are TGCAGCGCCCTGGACAGGGCCTTCTCCTACGAGCAGTACTTC. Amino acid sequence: CSALDRAFSYEQYF.

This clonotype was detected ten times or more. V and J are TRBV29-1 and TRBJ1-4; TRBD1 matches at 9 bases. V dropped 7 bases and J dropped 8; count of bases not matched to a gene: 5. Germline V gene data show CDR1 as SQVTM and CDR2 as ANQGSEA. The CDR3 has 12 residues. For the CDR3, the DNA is TGCAGCGCGGACAGGGGTAGAGAAAAACTGTTTTTT. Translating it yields CSADRGREKLFF.

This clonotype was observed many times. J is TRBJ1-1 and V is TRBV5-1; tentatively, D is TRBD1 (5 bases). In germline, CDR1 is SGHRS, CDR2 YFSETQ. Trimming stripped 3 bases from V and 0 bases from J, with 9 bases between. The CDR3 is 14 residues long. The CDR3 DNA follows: TGCGCCAGCAGCTCGGGACCGATGAACACTGAAGCTTTCTTT. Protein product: CASSSGPMNTEAFF.

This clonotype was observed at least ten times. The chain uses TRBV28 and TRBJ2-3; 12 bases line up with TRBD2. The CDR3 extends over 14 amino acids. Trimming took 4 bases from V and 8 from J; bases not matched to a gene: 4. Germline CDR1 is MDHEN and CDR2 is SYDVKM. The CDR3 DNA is TGTGCCAGCAGTTCACCGGGACTAGCGGGTACGCAGTATTTT. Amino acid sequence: CASSSPGLAGTQYF.

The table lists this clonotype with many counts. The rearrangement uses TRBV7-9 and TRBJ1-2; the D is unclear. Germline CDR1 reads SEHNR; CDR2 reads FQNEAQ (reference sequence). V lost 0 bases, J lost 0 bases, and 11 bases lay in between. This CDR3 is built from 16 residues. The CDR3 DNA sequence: TGTGCCAGCAGCTTAGCCGGTACCGCTTCTAACTATGGCTACACCTTC. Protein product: CASSLAGTASNYGYTF.

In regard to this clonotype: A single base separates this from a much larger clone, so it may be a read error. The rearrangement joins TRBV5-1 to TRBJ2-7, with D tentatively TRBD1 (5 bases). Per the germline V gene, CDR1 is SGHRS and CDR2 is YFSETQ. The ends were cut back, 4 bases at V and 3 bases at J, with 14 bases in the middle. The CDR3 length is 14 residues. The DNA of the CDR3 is TGCGCCAGCAGCCCTAGGGGCCTGCACTACGAGCAGTACTTC. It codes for CASSPRGLHYEQYF.

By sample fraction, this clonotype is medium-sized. Here the CDR3 reads CASSSGNPNTGELFF. In DNA form, the CDR3 reads TGTGCCAGCAGCTCGGGCAACCCGAACACCGGGGAGCTGTTTTTT. V and J are TRBV7-9 and TRBJ2-2; D unresolved. The germline gives CDR1 SEHNR, CDR2 FQNEAQ (reference sequence). This CDR3 has 15 amino acids. The V and J ends lost 4 bases and 0 bases respectively, with 9 bases between them.